This note documents a single T cell receptor beta chain sequence. In the same sample, other DNA sequences code for this CDR3. The data belong to a study of shared clonotypes between healthy human individuals. Study at large: Per-donor plates numbered three CD4 naive, three CD4 memory, two CD8 naive and one CD8 memory.

Sequencing used immunoSEQ multiplex PCR; TCRdb keeps in-frame clones, though not all of them. The data hold 1.5 million to 2.5 million clones, with around 96% observed a single time. Germline CDR1 is WSHSY and CDR2 is SAAADI. V was trimmed by 2 bases and J by 3 bases, leaving 1 base between them. CDR3 size: 12 residues. CD45RO-negative cells were positively selected for CCR7, leaving out terminally differentiated effector memory CD45RA+ cells. Input material: naive CD8+ T cells sorted from blood. The chain employs TRBV10-2 and TRBJ2-2; D remains unclear. The TCR originated in a man aged 18 to 29 in good health. Here the CDR3 reads CASSEDTGELFF. In DNA, the CDR3 is TGCGCCAGCAGTGAGGACACCGGGGAGCTGTTTTTT.